A selection of T cell receptor beta chains follows, all from one sample in a study of sequential checkpoint blockade in melanoma. Sequenced by immunoSEQ multiplex PCR; TCRdb stores in-frame clones only, minus some. The sample holds some 9,600 clones, more than 20% seen once. Sequenced material: tumor tissue (inferred from file names), taken from a patient given nivolumab and ipilimumab in sequence. The receptors derive from a human donor with melanoma. The CDR3 runs from the conserved cysteine through the conserved F or W. A D gene is named only where the DNA matches it firmly. Clone size is not always given. Where it is, it says once, few, many or a class for expanded clones.

CDR3 protein: CASGLTGGSNQPQHF; CDR3 DNA: TGTGCTAGTGGTTTGACGGGCGGAAGCAATCAGCCCCAGCATTTT; D gene: -; clone size: few; J gene: TRBJ1-5; V gene: TRBV12-5; CDR3 length: 15
CDR3 protein: CASSLGLAGDGETQYF; CDR3 DNA: TGTGCCAGCAGCTTGGGACTAGCGGGAGATGGGGAGACCCAGTACTTC; D gene: TRBD2; clone size: -; J gene: TRBJ2-5; V gene: TRBV11-3; CDR3 length: 16
CDR3 protein: CASTPPPARLGIYEQYF; CDR3 DNA: TGTGCCAGCACCCCGCCCCCGGCCAGGCTCGGGATCTACGAGCAGTACTTC; D gene: -; clone size: -; J gene: TRBJ2-7; V gene: TRBV28; CDR3 length: 17
CDR3 protein: CASSMIGQARMNTEAFF; CDR3 DNA: TGTGCCAGTAGTATGATCGGACAGGCAAGAATGAACACTGAAGCTTTCTTT; D gene: TRBD1; clone size: -; J gene: TRBJ1-1; V gene: TRBV19; CDR3 length: 17
CDR3 protein: CASSPRLDYNEQFF; CDR3 DNA: TGTGCCAGCAGCCCCCGACTAGACTACAATGAGCAGTTCTTC; D gene: -; clone size: many; J gene: TRBJ2-1; V gene: TRBV9; CDR3 length: 14
CDR3 protein: CASRTTANTEAFF; CDR3 DNA: TGTGCCAGTAGAACTACGGCCAACACTGAAGCTTTCTTT; D gene: -; clone size: -; J gene: TRBJ1-1; V gene: TRBV19; CDR3 length: 13
CDR3 protein: CASSEISFGNTGELFF; CDR3 DNA: TGTGCCAGCAGTGAGATATCGTTCGGGAACACCGGGGAGCTGTTTTTT; D gene: -; clone size: -; J gene: TRBJ2-2; V gene: TRBV25-1; CDR3 length: 16
CDR3 protein: CAWNYGQVNTEAFF; CDR3 DNA: TGTGCCTGGAACTATGGACAAGTTAACACTGAAGCTTTCTTT; D gene: -; clone size: few; J gene: TRBJ1-1; V gene: TRBV30; CDR3 length: 14
CDR3 protein: CASSVFGIATDTQYF; CDR3 DNA: TGTGCCAGCAGCGTATTTGGGATCGCCACAGATACGCAGTATTTT; D gene: -; clone size: -; J gene: TRBJ2-3; V gene: TRBV9; CDR3 length: 15
CDR3 protein: CASSSSEYSNQPQHF; CDR3 DNA: TGTGCCAGCAGCTCGTCAGAGTATAGCAATCAGCCCCAGCATTTT; D gene: -; clone size: -; J gene: TRBJ1-5; V gene: TRBV11-3; CDR3 length: 15
CDR3 protein: CAWSVPGSSYEQYF; CDR3 DNA: TGTGCCTGGAGTGTACCGGGGAGCTCCTACGAGCAGTACTTC; D gene: -; clone size: -; J gene: TRBJ2-7; V gene: TRBV30; CDR3 length: 14
CDR3 protein: CASSLEHLGYTF; CDR3 DNA: TGTGCCAGCAGTTTGGAGCACTTGGGCTACACCTTC; D gene: -; clone size: -; J gene: TRBJ1-2; V gene: TRBV28; CDR3 length: 12
CDR3 protein: CASSYSGESPYEQYF; CDR3 DNA: TGTGCCAGCAGTTACTCGGGGGAAAGCCCTTACGAGCAGTACTTC; D gene: -; clone size: -; J gene: TRBJ2-7; V gene: TRBV6-8; CDR3 length: 15
CDR3 protein: CASSPTQGRKNTEAFF; CDR3 DNA: TGTGCCAGCAGCCCTACACAGGGAAGAAAGAACACTGAAGCTTTCTTT; D gene: -; clone size: few; J gene: TRBJ1-1; V gene: TRBV11-1; CDR3 length: 16
CDR3 protein: CASVGSRGGYEQYF; CDR3 DNA: TGTGCCAGCGTCGGGAGTCGGGGGGGCTACGAGCAGTACTTC; D gene: TRBD2; clone size: few; J gene: TRBJ2-7; V gene: TRBV28; CDR3 length: 14
CDR3 protein: CASSRSRFGAANTGELFF; CDR3 DNA: TGTGCCAGCAGCCGCTCTCGTTTCGGGGCCGCGAACACCGGGGAGCTGTTTTTT; D gene: -; clone size: many; J gene: TRBJ2-2; V gene: TRBV11-3; CDR3 length: 18
CDR3 protein: CASSRGGTRGNTIYF; CDR3 DNA: TGTGCCAGTAGCAGGGGGGGGACGAGAGGAAACACCATATATTTT; D gene: TRBD1; clone size: -; J gene: TRBJ1-3; V gene: TRBV19; CDR3 length: 15
CDR3 protein: CASSILGQGENSPLHF; CDR3 DNA: TGTGCCAGTAGTATCCTGGGACAGGGGGAAAATTCACCCCTCCACTTT; D gene: TRBD1; clone size: -; J gene: TRBJ1-6; V gene: TRBV19; CDR3 length: 16